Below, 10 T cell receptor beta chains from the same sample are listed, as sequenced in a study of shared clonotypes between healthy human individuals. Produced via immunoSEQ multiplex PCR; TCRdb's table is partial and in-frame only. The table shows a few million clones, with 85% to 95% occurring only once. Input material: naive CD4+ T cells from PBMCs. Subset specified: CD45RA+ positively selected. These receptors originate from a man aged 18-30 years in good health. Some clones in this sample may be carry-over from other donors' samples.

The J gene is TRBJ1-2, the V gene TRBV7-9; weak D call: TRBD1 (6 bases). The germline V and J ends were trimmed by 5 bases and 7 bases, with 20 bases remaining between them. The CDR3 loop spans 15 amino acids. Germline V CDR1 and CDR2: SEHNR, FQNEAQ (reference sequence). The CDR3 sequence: CASSPTQWGRSGYTF. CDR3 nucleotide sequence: TGTGCCAGCAGCCCAACCCAGTGGGGGCGCTCTGGCTACACCTTC.

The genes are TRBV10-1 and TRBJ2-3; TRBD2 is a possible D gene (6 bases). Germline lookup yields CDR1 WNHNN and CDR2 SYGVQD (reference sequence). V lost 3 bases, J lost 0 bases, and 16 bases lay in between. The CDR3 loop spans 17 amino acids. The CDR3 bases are TGCGCCAGCAGTGATCCCTCGGCTAGCGTGAGCACAGATACGCAGTATTTT. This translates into CASSDPSASVSTDTQYF.

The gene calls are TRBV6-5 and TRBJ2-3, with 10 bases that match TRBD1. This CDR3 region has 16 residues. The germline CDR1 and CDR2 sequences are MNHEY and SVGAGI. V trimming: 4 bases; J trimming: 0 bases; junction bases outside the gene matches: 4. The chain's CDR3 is CASSSRTGGSTDTQYF. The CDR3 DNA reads TGTGCCAGCAGTTCACGGACAGGGGGAAGCACAGATACGCAGTATTTT.

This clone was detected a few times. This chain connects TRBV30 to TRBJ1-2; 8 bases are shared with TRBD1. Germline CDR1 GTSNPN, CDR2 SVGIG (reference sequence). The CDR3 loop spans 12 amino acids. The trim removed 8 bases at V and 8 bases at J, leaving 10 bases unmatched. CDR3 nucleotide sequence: TGTGCCGACCGACAGGGGAGGGGCGGCTACACCTTC. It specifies CADRQGRGGYTF.

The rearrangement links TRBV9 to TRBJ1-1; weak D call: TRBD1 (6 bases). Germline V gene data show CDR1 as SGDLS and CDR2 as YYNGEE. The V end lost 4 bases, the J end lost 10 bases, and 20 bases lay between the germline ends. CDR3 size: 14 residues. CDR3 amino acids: CASSREGWGHRAFF. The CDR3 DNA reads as TGTGCCAGCAGCCGGGAGGGGTGGGGACACAGAGCTTTCTTT.

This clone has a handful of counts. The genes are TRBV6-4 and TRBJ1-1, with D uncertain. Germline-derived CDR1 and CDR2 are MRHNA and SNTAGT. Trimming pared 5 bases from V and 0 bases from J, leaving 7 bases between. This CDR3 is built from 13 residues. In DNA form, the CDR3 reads TGTGCCAGCAGTTGGCAGCTGAACACTGAAGCTTTCTTT. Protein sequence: CASSWQLNTEAFF.

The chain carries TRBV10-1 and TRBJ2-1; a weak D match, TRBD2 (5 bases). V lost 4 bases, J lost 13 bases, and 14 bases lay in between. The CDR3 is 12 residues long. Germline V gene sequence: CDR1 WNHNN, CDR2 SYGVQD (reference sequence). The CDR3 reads CASSANSAEQFF. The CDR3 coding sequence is TGCGCCAGCAGTGCTAACTCAGCGGAACAGTTCTTC.

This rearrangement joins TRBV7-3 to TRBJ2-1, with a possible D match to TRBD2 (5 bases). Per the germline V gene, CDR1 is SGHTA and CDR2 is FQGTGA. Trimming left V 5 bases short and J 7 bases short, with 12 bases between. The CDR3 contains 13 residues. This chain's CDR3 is CASSPPRGNEQFF. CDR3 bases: TGTGCCAGCAGCCCCCCCCGCGGGAATGAGCAGTTCTTC.

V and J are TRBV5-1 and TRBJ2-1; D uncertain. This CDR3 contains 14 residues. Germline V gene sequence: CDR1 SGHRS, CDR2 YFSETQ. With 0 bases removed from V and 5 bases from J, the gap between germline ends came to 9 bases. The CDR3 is CASSLGSRDNEQFF. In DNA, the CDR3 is TGCGCCAGCAGCTTGGGGTCTCGAGACAATGAGCAGTTCTTC.

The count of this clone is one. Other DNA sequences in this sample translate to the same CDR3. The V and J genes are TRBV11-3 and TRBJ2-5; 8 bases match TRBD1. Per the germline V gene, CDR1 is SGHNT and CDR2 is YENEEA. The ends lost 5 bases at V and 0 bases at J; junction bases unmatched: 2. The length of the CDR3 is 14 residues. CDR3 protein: CASSPGGDQETQYF. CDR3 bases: TGTGCCAGCAGCCCAGGGGGCGACCAAGAGACCCAGTACTTC.